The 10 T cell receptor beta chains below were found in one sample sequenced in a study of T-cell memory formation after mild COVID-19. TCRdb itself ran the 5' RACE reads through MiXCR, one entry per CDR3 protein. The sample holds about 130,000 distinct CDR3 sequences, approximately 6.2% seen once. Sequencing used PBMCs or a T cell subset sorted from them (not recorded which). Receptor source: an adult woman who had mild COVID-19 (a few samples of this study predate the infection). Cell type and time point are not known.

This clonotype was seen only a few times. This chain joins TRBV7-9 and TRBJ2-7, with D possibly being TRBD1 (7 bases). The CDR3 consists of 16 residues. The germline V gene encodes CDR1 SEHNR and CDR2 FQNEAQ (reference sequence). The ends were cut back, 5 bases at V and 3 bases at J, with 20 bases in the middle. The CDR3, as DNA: TGTGCCAGCAGCCCAGGAGGAGGGGGCGCCCACTACGAGCAGTACTTC. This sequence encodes CASSPGGGGAHYEQYF.

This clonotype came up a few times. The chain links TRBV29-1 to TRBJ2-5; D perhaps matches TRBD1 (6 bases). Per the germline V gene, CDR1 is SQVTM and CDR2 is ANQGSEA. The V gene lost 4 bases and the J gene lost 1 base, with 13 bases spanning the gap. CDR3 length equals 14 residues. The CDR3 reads CSVGETGFQETQYF. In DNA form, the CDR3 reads TGCAGCGTTGGGGAGACAGGATTCCAAGAGACCCAGTACTTC.

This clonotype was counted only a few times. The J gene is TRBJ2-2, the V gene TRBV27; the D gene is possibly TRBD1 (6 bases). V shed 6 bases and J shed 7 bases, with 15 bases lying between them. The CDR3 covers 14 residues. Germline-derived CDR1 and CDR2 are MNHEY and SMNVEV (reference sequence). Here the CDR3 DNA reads TGTGCCAGCAGGGGACACCGGTCGAACGGGGAGCTGTTTTTT. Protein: CASRGHRSNGELFF.

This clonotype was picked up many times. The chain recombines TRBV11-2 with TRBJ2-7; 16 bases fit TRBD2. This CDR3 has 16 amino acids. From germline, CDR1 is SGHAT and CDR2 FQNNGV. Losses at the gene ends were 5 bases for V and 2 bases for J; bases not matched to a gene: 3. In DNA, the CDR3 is TGTGCCAGCAGCCCGGGACTAGCGGGAGGGCCCTACGAGCAGTACTTC. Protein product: CASSPGLAGGPYEQYF.

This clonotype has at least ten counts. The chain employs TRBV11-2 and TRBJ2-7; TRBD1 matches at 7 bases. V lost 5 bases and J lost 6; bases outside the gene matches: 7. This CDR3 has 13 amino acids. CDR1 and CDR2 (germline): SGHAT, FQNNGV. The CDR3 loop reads CASSVDRRAEQYF. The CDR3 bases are TGTGCCAGCAGCGTGGACAGGCGGGCCGAGCAGTACTTC.

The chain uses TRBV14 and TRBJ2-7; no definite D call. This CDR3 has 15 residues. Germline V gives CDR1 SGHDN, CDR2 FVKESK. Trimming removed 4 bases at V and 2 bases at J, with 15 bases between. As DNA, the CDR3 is TGTGCCAGCAGCCTTTCCGGACGCAAGGCCTACGAGCAGTACTTC. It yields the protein CASSLSGRKAYEQYF.

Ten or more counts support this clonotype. In nucleotides, the CDR3 is TGTGCCAGCAGCCGAAAGACAGGGAACACTGAAGCTTTCTTT. This translates into CASSRKTGNTEAFF. The chain couples TRBV3-1 to TRBJ1-1; the D gene is possibly TRBD1 (6 bases). Germline-derived CDR1 and CDR2 are LGHDT and YNNKEL (reference sequence). The CDR3 totals 14 residues. Trimming removed 4 bases from V and 1 base from J, with 10 bases in between.

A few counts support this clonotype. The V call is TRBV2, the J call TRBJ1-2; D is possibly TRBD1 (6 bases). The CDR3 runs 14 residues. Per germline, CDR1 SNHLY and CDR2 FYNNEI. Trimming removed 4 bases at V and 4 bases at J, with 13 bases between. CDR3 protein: CASSVDSGFYGYTF. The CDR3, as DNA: TGTGCCAGCAGTGTGGACAGTGGGTTCTATGGCTACACCTTC.

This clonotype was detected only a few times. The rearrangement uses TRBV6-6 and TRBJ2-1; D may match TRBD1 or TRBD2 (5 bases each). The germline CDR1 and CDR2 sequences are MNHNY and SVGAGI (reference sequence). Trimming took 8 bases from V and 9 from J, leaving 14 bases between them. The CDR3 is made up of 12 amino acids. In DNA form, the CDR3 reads TGTGCCAGCGGGGCCCGGGATAGTGAGCAGTTCTTC. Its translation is CASGARDSEQFF.

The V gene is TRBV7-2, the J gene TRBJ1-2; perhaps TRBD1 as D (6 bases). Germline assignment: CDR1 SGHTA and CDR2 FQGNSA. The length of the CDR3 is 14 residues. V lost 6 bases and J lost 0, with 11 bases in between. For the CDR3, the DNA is TGTGCCAGCAGGCCCGGACAGACTAACTATGGCTACACCTTC. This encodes CASRPGQTNYGYTF.